This entry describes one T cell receptor beta chain. This record belongs to a study of technical replicates of blood from a few donors. Per the germline V gene, CDR1 is SGHTA and CDR2 is FQGNSA. V lost 5 bases to trimming and J lost 4 bases, with 14 bases between them. This CDR3 has 14 amino acids. Using immunoSEQ multiplex PCR, the repertoire was profiled, and TCRdb retains in-frame clones only, with some absent. This sample carries about 81,000 clones, about 81% of them seen once, and the ten largest clones take 3.5% to 4%. The chain combines TRBV7-2 with TRBJ1-2, with D tentatively TRBD1 (5 bases). What was sequenced was PBMCs. This clonotype was sampled from a human donor in good health. Some clones in this sample may be carry-over from other donors' samples. The CDR3 spells CASSTTGGGYGYTF. The CDR3 DNA reads TGTGCCAGCAGCACGACCGGGGGGGGCTATGGCTACACCTTC.